The TCR beta chain described here comes from a study of molecular identifiers for immune sequencing clone quantification. Study-level points and caveats: Jurkat TCR RNA spiked in from one cell (amid one million naive cells) was reportedly detectable.

The CDR3 is 14 residues long. The germline V gene encodes CDR1 SGHRS and CDR2 YFSETQ. About this clonotype: The antigen is not known. The junction differs from germline at one of its ends, possibly a read error.

Naive CD8 library inputs spanned 20,000 to 1,000,000 sorted cells and 10%, 30% or 50% RNA. Researchers sorted naive CD8 T cells as cells that were CD8+CD4-CCR7+CD45RA+. MiXCR, run by TCRdb on the PCR reads, gives a single entry per CDR3 protein. The sample records about half a million distinct CDR3 sequences, roughly a fifth being singletons. What was sequenced was naive CD8+ T cells from blood, with Jurkat cell RNA spiked in. Indicated subset: FACS-sorted CD8+CD4-CCR7+CD45RA+ naive T cells. The chain recombines TRBV5-1 with TRBJ2-7; 7 nucleotides match TRBD1. This clonotype was sampled from a human donor in good health. Some libraries in this study had Jurkat cell RNA spiked in. CDR3 sequence (DNA): TGCGTCAGCAGCTTTGGGGACAGCTCCTACGAGCAGTACTTC. Protein sequence: CVSSFGDSSYEQYF.